Below are 6 T cell receptor beta chains sequenced from a single sample in a study of technical replicates of blood from a handful of donors. Sequencing used immunoSEQ multiplex PCR; TCRdb keeps in-frame clones, though not all of them. The table lists tens of thousands of clones, over 90% of them singletons, with around 0.24% in the top ten. Sequencing was done on a sample of T cells isolated from PBMCs. These receptors all stem from a human donor in good health.

This chain links TRBV10-3 with TRBJ2-2; 16 bases fit TRBD2. This CDR3 region has 16 residues. The J segment lost 4 bases and the V segment lost 9 bases, leaving 5 bases of the junction unmatched. Looked up from germline, CDR1 is ENHRY and CDR2 is SYGVKD. The CDR3 DNA follows: TGTGCCATACAAGGGACTAGCGGGAGGGCCACCGGGGAGCTGTTTTTT. Amino acid sequence: CAIQGTSGRATGELFF.

CDR3: CASSLGQPREAFF. Here the CDR3 DNA reads TGTGCCAGCAGTTTAGGGCAGCCGCGTGAAGCTTTCTTT. The V call is TRBV27, the J call TRBJ1-1; D not certain. Germline CDR1 reads MNHEY; CDR2 reads SMNVEV (reference sequence). Trimming cost V 2 bases and J 7 bases, with 11 bases left between them. The CDR3 runs 13 residues.

The chain recombines TRBV9 with TRBJ2-3; no clear D. CDR3 length: 15 residues. CDR1 SGDLS and CDR2 YYNGEE come from the germline V gene. The V gene lost 2 bases and the J gene lost 0 bases, with 10 bases spanning the gap. CDR3 bases: TGTGCCAGCAGCGTGGGCGTTTTTAGCACAGATACGCAGTATTTT. Translation: CASSVGVFSTDTQYF. Complete variable domain (other parts from reference TRBV9 and TRBJ2-3): DSGVTQTPKHLITATGQRVTLRCSPRSGDLSVYWYQQSLDQGLQFLIQYYNGEERAKGNILERFSAQQFPDLHSELNLSSLELGDSALYFCASSVGVFSTDTQYFGPGTRLTVL.

The CDR3 reads CASSSRTGHTDTQYF. CDR3 bases: TGTGCCAGCAGCTCCCGGACAGGGCACACAGATACGCAGTATTTT. The chain combines TRBV5-4 with TRBJ2-3; 8 bases align to TRBD1. V gave up 3 bases and J gave up 2 bases; unmatched junction bases: 5. The CDR3 length is 15 residues. Germline CDR1 reads SGHNT; CDR2 reads YYREEE (reference sequence).

The chain combines TRBV27 with TRBJ2-1; TRBD1 matches at 9 bases. The CDR3 runs to 17 residues. Unmatched junction bases numbered 13, after V lost 5 bases and J lost 5 bases. Germline V lookup: CDR1 MNHEY, CDR2 SMNVEV (reference sequence). The CDR3 protein is CASSPIEQGQGDNEQFF. CDR3 DNA sequence: TGTGCCAGCAGTCCGATAGAGCAGGGACAGGGTGACAATGAGCAGTTCTTC.

This chain links TRBV2 with TRBJ1-2; TRBD1 agrees at 7 bases. CDR3 size: 12 residues. V lost 9 bases, J lost 6 bases, and 7 bases stayed unmatched. Germline CDR1 and CDR2: SNHLY and FYNNEI. The CDR3 loop reads CARARGRNGYTF. The CDR3 nucleotides are TGTGCCAGAGCGAGGGGGCGGAATGGCTACACCTTC.